This T cell receptor (beta chain) emerged from a study of post-analysis software for immune sequencing data. The TCR beta cDNA libraries carried unique molecular identifiers. TCRdb reprocessed the PCR reads via MiXCR and lists one record per CDR3 protein. The sample lists some 500,000 distinct CDR3 sequences; approximately 46% were seen once. About this clonotype itself: Its antigen is not identified.

Germline assignment: CDR1 SGHVS and CDR2 FQNEAQ. The J segment lost 7 bases and the V segment lost 5 bases, leaving 17 bases of the junction unmatched. CDR3 length equals 18 residues. Study-wide findings and caveats: When patients were compared with controls, four or five TRBV segments were more frequent, TRBV5-6, TRBV5-1 and TRBV20-1 among them.

The source of this sequence is a girl aged 10-17 years with multiple sclerosis. What was sequenced was blood. V gene TRBV7-8 combines with J gene TRBJ2-2, with 9 nucleotides matching TRBD1. The CDR3 spells CASSARRTGVEDSGELFF. The CDR3 DNA sequence: TGTGCCAGCAGCGCAAGAAGGACAGGGGTTGAGGACAGCGGGGAGCTGTTTTTT.